A selection of T cell receptor beta chains follows, all from one sample in a study of shared clonotypes between healthy human individuals. Clones were read by immunoSEQ multiplex PCR, and TCRdb kept only the in-frame ones, dropping some. The sample yields some 2.1 million clones, around 95% seen once. The sample comprised naive CD8+ T cells from PBMCs. These receptor sequences come from a man aged 18 to 35 in good health. Some clones in this sample may be carry-over from other donors' samples. Both conserved end residues are part of each CDR3. The D gene is left open where the match is weak. Clone size is not always given. Where it is, it says once, few, many or a class for expanded clones.

TRBD2 14 TRBJ2-3 once TRBV6-1 CASGTSGFTDTQYF TGTGCCAGCGGGACTAGCGGTTTCACAGATACGCAGTATTTT
. 14 TRBJ2-3 . TRBV4-3 CASSQERGTDTQYF TGCGCCAGCAGCCAAGAACGCGGCACAGATACGCAGTATTTT
. 16 TRBJ2-3 . TRBV6-6 CASSYSGGTVSDTQYF TGTGCCAGCAGTTACTCTGGCGGTACCGTCTCAGATACGCAGTATTTT
TRBD2 16 TRBJ2-7 . TRBV19 CASSIQAGVASYEQYF TGTGCCAGTAGTATACAGGCGGGAGTCGCATCCTACGAGCAGTACTTC
. 13 TRBJ2-7 . TRBV19 CASSITPVHEQYF TGTGCCAGTAGTATAACGCCAGTCCACGAGCAGTACTTC
. 17 TRBJ2-1 . TRBV5-1 CASSLEFGAVGNNEQFF TGCGCCAGCAGCTTGGAGTTCGGGGCCGTAGGGAACAATGAGCAGTTCTTC
. 14 TRBJ1-2 . TRBV19 CASRRTLPGHGYTF TGTGCCAGTAGAAGGACCCTTCCTGGGCACGGCTACACCTTC
. 13 TRBJ1-5 . TRBV7-8 CASSSLPGQPQHF TGTGCCAGCAGTTCTTTGCCAGGACAGCCCCAGCATTTT
TRBD2 13 TRBJ2-1 . TRBV7-9 CAVRGEGYNEQFF TGTGCCGTTCGTGGGGAGGGCTACAATGAGCAGTTCTTC
. 14 TRBJ2-7 . TRBV5-6 CASSFDSSTYEQYF TGTGCCAGCAGCTTTGACAGTAGCACCTACGAGCAGTACTTC
. 14 TRBJ2-2 . TRBV28 CASSLWKNTGELFF TGTGCCAGCAGCCTGTGGAAGAACACCGGGGAGCTGTTTTTT
TRBD1 15 TRBJ1-4 . TRBV6-1 CASSEGTGMTEKLFF TGTGCCAGCAGTGAGGGGACAGGGATGACAGAAAAACTGTTTTTT
. 16 TRBJ2-3 . TRBV7-8 CASSYPGGHSTDTQYF TGTGCCAGCAGCTACCCGGGCGGACATAGCACAGATACGCAGTATTTT
. 16 TRBJ1-4 . TRBV27 CASSLVGFATNEKLFF TGTGCCAGCAGTTTAGTAGGTTTTGCAACTAATGAAAAACTGTTTTTT
. 11 TRBJ1-2 once TRBV29-1 CSVEPNYGYTF TGCAGCGTTGAACCCAACTATGGCTACACCTTC
. 13 TRBJ2-7 . TRBV7-9 CASSLGETDEQYF TGTGCCAGCAGCTTAGGAGAGACAGATGAGCAGTACTTC
TRBD2 13 TRBJ2-1 once TRBV30 CAWSVLADNEQFF TGTGCCTGGAGTGTACTAGCGGACAATGAGCAGTTCTTC
. 15 TRBJ2-2 . TRBV6-6 CASSNSGTRHGELFF TGTGCCAGCAGCAACTCCGGGACAAGGCACGGGGAGCTGTTTTTT
TRBD1 17 TRBJ1-1 . TRBV28 CASSQRVTGQGGTEAFF TGTGCCAGCAGCCAACGAGTAACGGGACAGGGGGGCACTGAAGCTTTCTTT
TRBD1 14 TRBJ2-7 . TRBV19 CASSETGGGYEQYF TGTGCCAGTAGCGAGACAGGGGGGGGCTACGAGCAGTACTTC
TRBD1 16 TRBJ2-5 . TRBV7-9 CASSPRTGSYQETQYF TGTGCCAGCAGCCCCCGGACAGGGTCGTACCAAGAGACCCAGTACTTC
TRBD1 16 TRBJ2-3 . TRBV9 CASSDLQGHQTDTQYF TGTGCCAGCAGCGACCTACAGGGGCATCAGACAGATACGCAGTATTTT
. 15 TRBJ1-2 . TRBV5-1 CASSLYDIEDYGYTF TGCGCCAGCAGCTTGTACGACATCGAGGACTATGGCTACACCTTC
. 13 TRBJ1-2 . TRBV29-1 CSVEGGASYGYTF TGCAGCGTTGAAGGGGGCGCAAGCTATGGCTACACCTTC
TRBD1 15 TRBJ2-1 . TRBV11-2 CASSLYRTGQAEQFF TGTGCCAGCAGCTTATATAGGACAGGACAAGCGGAGCAGTTCTTC
TRBD1 14 TRBJ1-2 . TRBV4-3 CASSQEWGQEGYTF TGCGCCAGCAGCCAAGAATGGGGACAGGAAGGCTACACCTTC
. 14 TRBJ2-3 . TRBV28 CASSFYRGTDTQYF TGTGCCAGCAGTTTCTACCGGGGCACAGATACGCAGTATTTT
. 13 TRBJ1-5 few TRBV4-1 CASSLHSNQPQHF TGCGCCAGCAGCCTCCATAGCAATCAGCCCCAGCATTTT
. 12 TRBJ1-2 . TRBV29-1 CSGDGHNAGYTF TGCAGCGGTGACGGACACAACGCTGGCTACACCTTC
. 14 TRBJ2-7 . TRBV21-1 CATRKGQASYEQYF TGTGCCACTCGCAAGGGACAGGCCTCCTACGAGCAGTACTTC
TRBD2 17 TRBJ2-2 . TRBV7-8 CASSPPGTSGSTGELFF TGTGCCAGCAGCCCCCCCGGGACTAGCGGGAGTACCGGGGAGCTGTTTTTT
. 16 TRBJ2-4 . TRBV5-1 CASSLEGLLAKNIQYF TGCGCCAGCAGCTTGGAAGGGCTCCTAGCCAAAAACATTCAGTACTTC
TRBD2 14 TRBJ2-5 . TRBV13 CASSPSGRRETQYF TGTGCCAGCAGCCCCAGCGGGAGACGAGAGACCCAGTACTTC
TRBD2 18 TRBJ2-3 once TRBV9 CASSGRPGLAGGQDTQYF TGTGCCAGCAGCGGACGTCCCGGGCTAGCGGGAGGTCAAGATACGCAGTATTTT
. 15 TRBJ2-1 . TRBV5-6 CASSLGDLSYNEQFF TGTGCCAGCAGCTTGGGCGACCTATCATACAATGAGCAGTTCTTC
TRBD2 16 TRBJ2-2 once TRBV9 CASSPPGLAGGGELFF TGTGCCAGCAGCCCCCCGGGACTAGCAGGAGGCGGGGAGCTGTTTTTT
TRBD1 17 TRBJ1-2 . TRBV29-1 CSVAQPGQVVTNYGYTF TGCAGCGTTGCTCAACCGGGACAGGTCGTAACTAACTATGGCTACACCTTC
. 14 TRBJ2-7 . TRBV16 CASSQAGSSGEQYF TGTGCCAGCAGCCAAGCCGGGAGTTCGGGTGAGCAGTACTTC
TRBD2 16 TRBJ2-5 . TRBV7-9 CASSWMVAGGQETQYF TGTGCCAGCAGCTGGATGGTAGCGGGAGGCCAAGAGACCCAGTACTTC
TRBD2 17 TRBJ2-2 . TRBV4-2 CASSQDLRLAGIGELFF TGTGCCAGCAGCCAAGATCTTAGGCTAGCGGGAATCGGGGAGCTGTTTTTT
TRBD2 15 TRBJ2-7 . TRBV9 CASSQSGRFVDEQYF TGTGCCAGCAGCCAAAGCGGGAGGTTCGTGGACGAGCAGTACTTC
. 12 TRBJ1-1 . TRBV6-1 CASSEVYAEAFF TGTGCCAGCAGTGAAGTCTACGCTGAAGCTTTCTTT
. 11 TRBJ1-2 . TRBV10-3 CAIAEGDGYTF TGTGCCATCGCGGAGGGCGATGGCTACACCTTC
TRBD2 14 TRBJ2-7 . TRBV6-1 CASSGTGLPDEQYF TGTGCCAGCAGTGGTACGGGACTACCCGACGAGCAGTACTTC
TRBD2 16 TRBJ2-7 . TRBV15 CATSRDTASGLYEQYF TGTGCCACCAGCAGAGATACGGCTAGCGGGCTCTACGAGCAGTACTTC
. 12 TRBJ2-7 . TRBV5-1 CASSFWGDEQYF TGCGCCAGCAGCTTCTGGGGGGACGAGCAGTACTTC
TRBD1 13 TRBJ1-1 . TRBV19 CASSNHRGTEAFF TGTGCCAGTAGTAACCACAGGGGGACTGAAGCTTTCTTT
. 11 TRBJ2-3 . TRBV15 CATSSTDTQYF TGTGCCACCAGCAGCACAGATACGCAGTATTTT
. 16 TRBJ2-1 . TRBV29-1 CSALSWDGASYNEQFF TGCAGCGCCCTATCCTGGGACGGGGCTTCCTACAATGAGCAGTTCTTC
. 18 TRBJ2-1 . TRBV7-9 CASSPTDATVSSYNEQFF TGTGCCAGCAGCCCGACCGACGCAACTGTTAGCTCCTACAATGAGCAGTTCTTC
. 16 TRBJ1-2 . TRBV28 CASSLVIGIPNYGYTF TGTGCCAGCAGTTTAGTTATCGGAATACCTAACTATGGCTACACCTTC
. 12 TRBJ2-1 . TRBV27 CASSSQGNEQFF TGTGCCAGCAGTTCTCAGGGGAATGAGCAGTTCTTC
. 14 TRBJ2-7 . TRBV6-5 CASGQRVATYEQYF TGTGCCAGCGGGCAGAGGGTTGCAACCTACGAGCAGTACTTC
. 14 TRBJ1-1 . TRBV27 CASSGRGLGTEAFF TGTGCCAGCAGTGGGCGGGGGTTGGGCACTGAAGCTTTCTTT
TRBD1 14 TRBJ1-1 . TRBV28 CASRDSGGNTEAFF TGTGCCAGCCGGGACAGTGGGGGGAACACTGAAGCTTTCTTT
TRBD2 12 TRBJ2-7 . TRBV28 CASSPPGGVLHF TGTGCCAGCAGTCCCCCCGGGGGGGTACTCCACTTC
. 15 TRBJ1-1 . TRBV19 CASSMGRAGNTEAFF TGTGCCAGTAGTATGGGTCGGGCTGGGAACACTGAAGCTTTCTTT